Following are 28 T cell receptor beta chains from one sample sequenced in a study of OX40 agonist ivuxolimab in advanced cancers. Generated by immunoSEQ multiplex PCR, the TCRdb table keeps only in-frame clones and is missing some. The sample lists about 130,000 clones, around 92% occurring once. Here the sequenced sample was CD4+ or CD8+ T cells sorted from blood, taken in a trial of the OX40 agonist ivuxolimab. These receptors came from an adult with an advanced solid tumor such as melanoma, head and neck, liver or kidney cancer.

V gene TRBV4-2 combines with J gene TRBJ2-6; D ambiguous. The CDR3 is made up of 16 amino acids. The V gene's germline CDR1 is LGHNA and CDR2 YNFKEQ. The V and J ends lost 1 base and 0 bases respectively, with 7 bases between them. The CDR3 bases are TGTGCCAGCAGCCAAGCGCAGCTCTCTGGGGCCAACGTCCTGACTTTC. Its protein is CASSQAQLSGANVLTF.

This sequence joins TRBV11-3 and TRBJ1-2, with 7 nucleotides matching TRBD1. CDR3 length: 15 amino acids. Per the germline V gene, CDR1 is SGHNT and CDR2 is YENEEA. V shed 4 bases, J shed 0 bases, and the junction held 5 bases outside the gene matches. In nucleotides, the CDR3 is TGTGCCAGCAGCTCACTGACAGGGCCTAACTATGGCTACACCTTC. This gives the protein CASSSLTGPNYGYTF. The full variable domain, completed using reference TRBV11-3 and TRBJ1-2, is EAGVVQSPRYKIIEKKQPVAFWCNPISGHNTLYWYLQNLGQGPELLIRYENEEAVDDSQLPKDRFSAERLKGVDSTLKIQPAELGDSAVYLCASSSLTGPNYGYTFGSGTRLTVV.

The CDR3 coding sequence is TGTGCCAGCAGCTCGGACAGGGGGAACACTGAAGCTTTCTTT. Its protein is CASSSDRGNTEAFF. This sequence joins TRBV11-3 and TRBJ1-1; TRBD1 agrees at 9 bases. With 4 bases clipped from V and 1 base from J, the junction kept 1 base outside the gene matches. The CDR3 runs 14 residues. Germline loops: CDR1 SGHNT, CDR2 YENEEA.

The rearrangement uses TRBV11-3 and TRBJ2-3; perhaps TRBD2 as D (6 bases). The V gene lost 1 base and the J gene lost 4 bases, with 9 bases spanning the gap. The CDR3 spans 14 residues. Looked up from germline, CDR1 is SGHNT and CDR2 is YENEEA. The CDR3 here is CASSLALASDTQYF. CDR3 in DNA: TGTGCCAGCAGCTTAGCGCTAGCGTCAGATACGCAGTATTTT.

For the CDR3, the DNA is TGTGCCAGCAGTACTCCGGGACTAGCGGGGGGCACAGATACGCAGTATTTT. Protein sequence: CASSTPGLAGGTDTQYF. This chain connects TRBV27 to TRBJ2-3, with TRBD2 identical over 14 bases. This CDR3 contains 17 residues. V was clipped by 5 bases and J by 1 base; unmatched bases: 5. Germline V gene sequence: CDR1 MNHEY, CDR2 SMNVEV (reference sequence).

This clone has more than one count but fewer than ten. This chain joins TRBV14 and TRBJ2-1; maybe TRBD2 (5 bases). The CDR3 covers 16 residues. Germline lookup yields CDR1 SGHDN and CDR2 FVKESK. Trimming pared 0 bases from V and 4 bases from J, leaving 13 bases between. CDR3 DNA sequence: TGTGCCAGCAGCCAAGATCGGACCGGGAAGTACAATGAGCAGTTCTTC. Translating gives CASSQDRTGKYNEQFF. The full variable domain, rest sourced from reference TRBV14 and TRBJ2-1, is EAGVTQFPSHSVIEKGQTVTLRCDPISGHDNLYWYRRVMGKEIKFLLHFVKESKQDESGMPNNRFLAERTGGTYSTLKVQPAELEDSGVYFCASSQDRTGKYNEQFFGPGTRLTVL.

This chain uses TRBV19 with TRBJ1-1; D ambiguous. The ends were cut back, 0 bases at V and 7 bases at J, with 15 bases in the middle. The CDR3 contains 15 residues. Germline-derived CDR1 and CDR2 are LNHDA and SQIVND (reference sequence). The CDR3: CASSIDLYRKGEAFF. As DNA, the CDR3 is TGTGCCAGTAGTATAGATCTTTATCGTAAGGGTGAAGCTTTCTTT.

This chain joins TRBV7-9 and TRBJ1-2; perhaps TRBD1 as D (5 bases). The germline V and J ends were trimmed by 0 bases and 8 bases, with 7 bases remaining between them. The CDR3 runs to 12 residues. Germline V gives CDR1 SEHNR, CDR2 FQNEAQ (reference sequence). The CDR3 reads CASSLAGEGYTF. DNA for the CDR3: TGTGCCAGCAGCTTAGCGGGGGAGGGCTACACCTTC.

This clone was picked up one time. This rearrangement joins TRBV2 to TRBJ1-4; D call uncertain. V lost 8 bases to trimming and J lost 0 bases, with 34 bases between them. CDR3 size: 22 residues. Germline CDR1 SNHLY, CDR2 FYNNEI. CDR3 sequence reads: CASSKNPLDLQTDLTTNEKLFF. The CDR3 nucleotides are TGTGCCAGCTCCAAAAATCCCCTAGACCTTCAAACCGATTTGACAACTAATGAAAAACTGTTTTTT.

The chain joins TRBV6-6 to TRBJ2-1, with D possibly matching TRBD2 (6 bases). The CDR3 loop spans 14 amino acids. From germline, CDR1 is MNHNY and CDR2 SVGAGI (reference sequence). The V end was cut by 7 bases, the J end by 5 bases, with 15 bases between. CDR3 sequence: CASTLGLANNEQFF. The CDR3 DNA sequence: TGTGCCAGCACCCTGGGTCTAGCGAACAATGAGCAGTTCTTC.

The chain couples TRBV7-3 to TRBJ1-3, with D possibly matching TRBD1 (5 bases). The germline V and J ends were trimmed by 5 bases and 0 bases, with 11 bases remaining between them. This CDR3 has 15 residues. Per the germline V gene, CDR1 is SGHTA and CDR2 is FQGTGA. The CDR3 spells CASSQSGSSGNTIYF. The CDR3 nucleotides are TGTGCCAGCAGCCAATCAGGGTCCTCTGGAAACACCATATATTTT.

The rearrangement links TRBV6-1 to TRBJ1-2; D uncertain. This CDR3 comprises 13 residues. The germline V and J ends were trimmed by 4 bases and 8 bases, with 14 bases remaining between them. CDR1 and CDR2 from the germline V gene are MNHNS and SASEGT. CDR3 in DNA: TGTGCCAGCAGTGCGGGAGGCCGCGAGGGCTACACCTTC. This translates into CASSAGGREGYTF.

This chain uses TRBV28 with TRBJ1-4; 8 positions agree with TRBD1. The CDR3 extends over 15 amino acids. With 2 bases clipped from V and 8 bases from J, the junction kept 7 bases outside the gene matches. From germline, CDR1 is MDHEN and CDR2 SYDVKM. DNA for the CDR3: TGTGCCAGCAGTTTAGGAGGACAGGGTAGGGAAAAACTGTTTTTT. This gives the protein CASSLGGQGREKLFF.

This chain links TRBV28 with TRBJ2-1; the D call may be TRBD1 or TRBD2 (5 bases each). Germline values: CDR1 MDHEN, CDR2 SYDVKM. Trimming cost V 7 bases and J 9 bases, with 16 bases left between them. The CDR3 totals 13 residues. The chain's CDR3 is CASKGAAGGEQFF. CDR3 coding DNA: TGTGCCAGCAAAGGGGCCGCCGGAGGTGAGCAGTTCTTC.

This clone was seen only once. The rearrangement uses TRBV5-1 and TRBJ2-1, with 14 bases that match TRBD2. V shed 5 bases and J 8 bases; nucleotides not matched to a gene: 6. Germline V CDR1 and CDR2: SGHRS, YFSETQ. The CDR3 is 15 amino acids. CDR3 DNA: TGCGCCAGCAGGTGGACTAGCGGGGGGTCCGATGAGCAGTTCTTC. It yields the protein CASRWTSGGSDEQFF. The full variable domain, in which reference TRBV5-1 and TRBJ2-1 provide the parts outside the CDR3, is KAGVTQTPRYLIKTRGQQVTLSCSPISGHRSVSWYQQTPGQGLQFLFEYFSETQRNKGNFPGRFSGRQFSNSRSEMNVSTLELGDSALYLCASRWTSGGSDEQFFGPGTRLTVL.

The chain joins TRBV5-1 to TRBJ1-1; possible D gene TRBD1, 6 bases. The CDR3 has 16 residues. The germline V gene has CDR1 SGHRS and CDR2 YFSETQ. V lost 0 bases and J 4 bases, leaving 16 bases between the germline ends. In nucleotides, the CDR3 is TGCGCCAGCAGCTTGGTGGCAGGGGAGGCGGGCACTGAAGCTTTCTTT. Translated, it gives CASSLVAGEAGTEAFF.

The V call is TRBV6-6, the J call TRBJ2-3; the D gene is possibly TRBD2 (6 bases). With 5 bases removed from V and 3 bases from J, the gap between germline ends came to 15 bases. The CDR3 extends over 15 amino acids. CDR1 MNHNY and CDR2 SVGAGI come from the germline V gene (reference sequence). Here the CDR3 reads CASSPTLSGTDTQYF. The DNA of the CDR3 is TGTGCCAGCAGTCCGACCCTCAGCGGGACAGATACGCAGTATTTT.

DNA for the CDR3: TGTGCCAGCAGCTTAGGGGTTCAGGGGAATGAAAAACTGTTTTTT. Translating gives CASSLGVQGNEKLFF. The chain is built from TRBV7-9 and TRBJ1-4, with D tentatively TRBD1 (6 bases). This CDR3 region has 15 residues. CDR1 and CDR2 (germline): SEHNR, FQNEAQ (reference sequence). With 1 base removed from V and 5 bases from J, the gap between germline ends came to 11 bases.

This chain connects TRBV5-1 to TRBJ2-7, with D maybe TRBD2 (5 bases). The germline V gene encodes CDR1 SGHRS and CDR2 YFSETQ. The CDR3 length is 14 residues. V was shortened by 0 bases and J by 2 bases, with 9 bases between the two germline ends. CDR3 sequence reads: CASSLGGWTYEQYF. Written as DNA, the CDR3 is TGCGCCAGCAGCTTGGGAGGGTGGACCTACGAGCAGTACTTC. Full variable domain (remainder filled in from reference TRBV5-1 and TRBJ2-7): KAGVTQTPRYLIKTRGQQVTLSCSPISGHRSVSWYQQTPGQGLQFLFEYFSETQRNKGNFPGRFSGRQFSNSRSEMNVSTLELGDSALYLCASSLGGWTYEQYFGPGTRLTVT.

This chain connects TRBV10-3 to TRBJ1-2, with 9 bases identical to TRBD1. The junction had 2 bases not matched to a gene; V was cut back by 7 bases and J by 2 bases. Germline V lookup: CDR1 ENHRY, CDR2 SYGVKD. The CDR3 has 13 residues. CDR3 in DNA: TGTGCCATCACCGGACAGGGGAACTATGGCTACACCTTC. Translated, it gives CAITGQGNYGYTF.

The count of this clone is one. The chain joins TRBV7-2 to TRBJ2-5, with TRBD1 matching over 9 bases. Germline V CDR1 and CDR2: SGHTA, FQGNSA. The CDR3 contains 17 residues. V gave up 1 base and J gave up 4 bases; unmatched junction bases: 10. The CDR3 nucleotides are TGTGCCAGCAGCTTAGTACCGTCCGGGACAGGGAGAGAGACCCAGTACTTC. Amino acids: CASSLVPSGTGRETQYF.

This chain joins TRBV30 and TRBJ2-3; 13 nucleotides align to TRBD2. This CDR3 contains 15 residues. With 0 bases clipped from V and 9 bases from J, the junction kept 6 bases outside the gene matches. Germline lookup yields CDR1 GTSNPN and CDR2 SVGIG (reference sequence). CDR3 loop: CAWSVRTSGRITQYF. CDR3 DNA sequence: TGTGCCTGGAGTGTACGGACTAGCGGGAGAATAACGCAGTATTTT.

The gene calls are TRBV6-1 and TRBJ1-5; D is unclear. Trimming left V 4 bases short and J 4 bases short, with 11 bases between. CDR1 MNHNS and CDR2 SASEGT come from the germline V gene. The CDR3 runs to 14 residues. CDR3 protein: CASSVASQNQPQHF. The DNA for the CDR3 is TGTGCCAGCAGTGTAGCGTCACAAAATCAGCCCCAGCATTTT.

This chain links TRBV7-3 with TRBJ2-7; D unclear. The V gene's germline CDR1 is SGHTA and CDR2 FQGTGA. V was trimmed by 5 bases and J by 0 bases, leaving 11 bases between them. The CDR3 contains 14 residues. Here the CDR3 DNA reads TGTGCCAGCAGCCTACGACAAGCCTCCTACGAGCAGTACTTC. Protein sequence: CASSLRQASYEQYF.

The V and J genes are TRBV5-6 and TRBJ1-1, with TRBD1 as a possible D gene (5 bases). The CDR3 totals 14 residues. The germline V gene encodes CDR1 SGHDT and CDR2 YYEEEE. V was clipped by 5 bases and J by 5 bases, with 16 bases between them. The chain's CDR3 is CASRAGTKGTEAFF. Here the CDR3 DNA reads TGTGCCAGCAGGGCCGGGACGAAGGGTACTGAAGCTTTCTTT.

The count of this clone is one. The J gene is TRBJ1-5, the V gene TRBV18; D unresolved. Germline V gene sequence: CDR1 KGHSH, CDR2 LQKENI. Between the trimmed V and J ends, which lost 5 bases and 0 bases, there was a span of 5 bases. The CDR3 covers 13 residues. The CDR3 DNA sequence: TGTGCCAGCTCAACCTATAGCAATCAGCCCCAGCATTTT. This codes for CASSTYSNQPQHF. Complete variable domain (other parts from reference TRBV18 and TRBJ1-5): NAGVMQNPRHLVRRRGQEARLRCSPMKGHSHVYWYRQLPEEGLKFMVYLQKENIIDESGMPKERFSAEFPKEGPSILRIQQVVRGDSAAYFCASSTYSNQPQHFGDGTRLSIL.

V gene TRBV9 combines with J gene TRBJ2-2, with TRBD1 identical over 10 bases. Germline V gene lookup returns CDR1 SGDLS and CDR2 YYNGEE. The CDR3 length is 19 residues. The ends lost 0 bases at V and 0 bases at J; junction bases unmatched: 8. DNA for the CDR3: TGTGCCAGCAGCGTAGGCCTCGACAGGGGGCGAGCGAACACCGGGGAGCTGTTTTTT. It yields the protein CASSVGLDRGRANTGELFF.

The V gene is TRBV6-5, the J gene TRBJ1-1; D ambiguous. The CDR3 totals 11 residues. Germline V gene data show CDR1 as MNHEY and CDR2 as SVGAGI. The CDR3 DNA reads TGTGCAACGCACTCCGGGGATAGGGCTTTCTTT. Protein product: CATHSGDRAFF.